These 23 T cell receptor beta chains share one sample of origin, sequenced in a study of spatial heterogeneity in lung cancer. Antigen specificity for these receptors is unknown. General study results and limits: For expanded intratumoral alpha and beta TCRs, counts tracked tumor mutation counts.

One entry per CDR3 protein results from TCRdb running MiXCR on the 5' RACE reads. The sample carries around 2,700 distinct CDR3 sequences, 5% to 6% recorded once. Described time point: sample taken at primary tumor resection. Sample: lung tumor tissue, taken at surgery. Source of these receptors: a male donor with early-stage non-small cell lung cancer.

By sample share, this clonotype is medium-sized. The chain joins TRBV28 to TRBJ2-2; 12 bases match TRBD2. From germline, CDR1 is MDHEN and CDR2 SYDVKM. V dropped 7 bases and J dropped 4; count of bases not matched to a gene: 4. CDR3 length: 15 amino acids. CDR3 region: CASIPSGRGTGELFF. The CDR3 DNA follows: TGTGCCAGCATACCTAGCGGGAGGGGCACCGGGGAGCTGTTTTTT.

This clonotype came up many times. This chain joins TRBV7-2 and TRBJ1-3; no firm D call. Germline CDR1 is SGHTA and CDR2 is FQGNSA. V was trimmed by 5 bases and J by 0 bases, leaving 11 bases between them. The length of the CDR3 is 15 residues. The CDR3 sequence is CASSADGSSGNTIYF. CDR3 nucleotides: TGTGCCAGCAGCGCGGACGGGAGCTCTGGAAACACCATATATTTT.

This clonotype was observed at least ten times. As DNA, the CDR3 is TGTGCCAGCAGCTTATTGTCGTCGGGCCAGCTCGCGGGTACCCAGTACTTC. Encoded protein: CASSLLSSGQLAGTQYF. The genes are TRBV7-2 and TRBJ2-5, with a possible D match to TRBD2 (5 bases). Trimming took off 2 bases at V and 8 bases at J, with 24 bases between the two ends. Germline CDR1 is SGHTA and CDR2 is FQGNSA. The CDR3 contains 17 residues.

This clonotype was counted many times. This sequence joins TRBV12-3 or TRBV12-4 and TRBJ2-2; 7 bases map to TRBD2. Unmatched junction bases numbered 4, after V lost 6 bases and J lost 0 bases. The CDR3 consists of 15 residues. The CDR3 DNA reads as TGTGCCAGCAGCCTCGGGACTACGAACACCGGGGAGCTGTTTTTT. Translating it yields CASSLGTTNTGELFF.

This clonotype rates as medium-sized. The chain uses TRBV5-6 and TRBJ2-3; D unclear. Trimming removed 4 bases from V and 0 bases from J, with 9 bases in between. The CDR3 runs to 14 residues. Germline loops: CDR1 SGHDT, CDR2 YYEEEE. CDR3 sequence (DNA): TGTGCCAGCAGCCCGATGGTTAGCACAGATACGCAGTATTTT. Residues: CASSPMVSTDTQYF.

This clonotype was seen a handful of times. The genes are TRBV20-1 and TRBJ2-7, with 12 nucleotides matching TRBD2. Germline V gene lookup returns CDR1 DFQATT and CDR2 SNEGSKA (reference sequence). J lost 1 base, V lost 0 bases, and 7 bases had no gene match. The CDR3 contains 17 residues. CDR3 DNA: TGCAGTGCTAGAGATGGTAGACTAGCGGGGGATTCCTACGAGCAGTACTTC. It yields the protein CSARDGRLAGDSYEQYF.

This clonotype counts as medium-sized (0.01 to 0.1%). The chain employs TRBV10-3 and TRBJ2-2; D gene uncertain. There are 13 residues in the CDR3. Germline assignment: CDR1 ENHRY and CDR2 SYGVKD. The germline V and J ends were trimmed by 2 bases and 7 bases, with 8 bases remaining between them. The CDR3 is CAISETSGGELFF. The DNA of the CDR3 is TGTGCCATCAGTGAGACATCTGGCGGGGAGCTGTTTTTT.

Ten or more counts support this clonotype. The chain joins TRBV2 to TRBJ1-4; D is perhaps TRBD1 (5 bases). The CDR3 contains 16 residues. V was shortened by 5 bases and J by 6 bases, with 19 bases between the two germline ends. Germline CDR1 reads SNHLY; CDR2 reads FYNNEI. The CDR3 DNA follows: TGTGCCAGCAGTCCCCGGGACCCCGGAAAAGATGAAAAACTGTTTTTT. Translation: CASSPRDPGKDEKLFF.

This clonotype was found many times. The chain employs TRBV5-1 and TRBJ1-2; maybe TRBD1 (5 bases). The germline V and J ends were trimmed by 4 bases and 2 bases, with 12 bases remaining between them. The CDR3 totals 14 residues. CDR1 SGHRS and CDR2 YFSETQ come from the germline V gene. The CDR3 coding sequence is TGCGCCAGCAGCCCACAGGAACCGAACTATGGCTACACCTTC. Translating gives CASSPQEPNYGYTF.

In this sample, this clonotype is medium-sized (0.01 to 0.1%). The J gene is TRBJ2-3, the V gene TRBV7-2; D unresolved. CDR1 is SGHTA, CDR2 FQGNSA, per germline. V lost 6 bases, J lost 2 bases, and 3 bases lay in between. The CDR3 extends over 11 amino acids. In DNA form, the CDR3 reads TGTGCCAGCAGTACCACAGATACGCAGTATTTT. It is translated as CASSTTDTQYF.

By sample share, this clonotype is medium-sized (0.01 to 0.1%). V and J are TRBV12-3 or TRBV12-4 and TRBJ2-1; no definite D call. Trimming shortened V by 2 bases and J by 7 bases, and 15 bases separated the two germline ends. The CDR3 has 15 residues. The CDR3 DNA is TGTGCCAGCAGTTTAACAGTCCCTTGGGGAAATGAGCAGTTCTTC. Amino acid sequence: CASSLTVPWGNEQFF.

This clonotype is medium-sized within its sample. The chain links TRBV9 to TRBJ2-2, with no clear D. The CDR3 covers 13 residues. V was clipped by 2 bases and J by 1 base, with 3 bases between them. Germline V gene data show CDR1 as SGDLS and CDR2 as YYNGEE. The DNA for the CDR3 is TGTGCCAGCAGCGTTGGGAACACCGGGGAGCTGTTTTTT. It is translated as CASSVGNTGELFF.

In nucleotides, the CDR3 is TGTGCCAGCAGCCCCGGACAGACCTACGAGCAGTACTTC. It translates to CASSPGQTYEQYF. V is TRBV5-4 and J is TRBJ2-7; a possible D gene is TRBD1 (6 bases). Germline V gives CDR1 SGHNT, CDR2 YYREEE (reference sequence). This CDR3 region has 13 residues. V gave up 4 bases and J gave up 2 bases, with 10 bases separating them.

By share, this clonotype counts as medium-sized. This sequence joins TRBV20-1 and TRBJ2-3; TRBD2 matches at 8 bases. V was pared by 5 bases and J by 5 bases, with 3 bases of the junction left unmatched. CDR3 length: 12 amino acids. The V gene's germline CDR1 is DFQATT and CDR2 SNEGSKA (reference sequence). Here the CDR3 DNA reads TGCAGTGCTGAGAGCGGGAGAGATACGCAGTATTTT. The encoded protein is CSAESGRDTQYF.

The V call is TRBV3-1, the J call TRBJ2-1; TRBD1 aligns across 8 bases. The germline V gene encodes CDR1 LGHDT and CDR2 YNNKEL (reference sequence). Unmatched junction bases numbered 18, after V lost 6 bases and J lost 8 bases. This CDR3 spans 17 amino acids. The CDR3, as DNA: TGTGCCAGCAGTCAGGCTACGACAGGGGACGGGTTCGATGAGCAGTTCTTC. Protein product: CASSQATTGDGFDEQFF.

This clonotype is termed medium-sized (0.01 to 0.1%). The V call is TRBV20-1, the J call TRBJ2-7; 7 nucleotides align to TRBD1. V lost 4 bases, J lost 3 bases, and 9 bases stayed unmatched. The germline CDR1 and CDR2 sequences are DFQATT and SNEGSKA (reference sequence). This CDR3 spans 14 amino acids. The CDR3 DNA follows: TGCAGTGCTATCCTACAGGGGTTTGACTACGAGCAGTACTTC. Encoded protein: CSAILQGFDYEQYF.

By frequency in the sample, this clonotype is medium-sized. The chain employs TRBV7-9 and TRBJ2-3; tentatively, D is TRBD2 (5 bases). The length of the CDR3 is 12 residues. Deletions cut 8 bases from V and 4 bases from J, with 10 bases between. Germline V gives CDR1 SEHNR, CDR2 FQNEAQ (reference sequence). The CDR3 is CASGLAADTQYF. The CDR3 DNA is TGTGCCAGCGGACTGGCTGCAGATACGCAGTATTTT.

The sample holds many counts of this clonotype. The chain carries TRBV7-9 and TRBJ1-5, with D unresolved. CDR3 size: 16 residues. Germline CDR1 is SEHNR and CDR2 is FQNEAQ (reference sequence). Trimming took off 5 bases at V and 0 bases at J, with 14 bases between the two ends. Written as DNA, the CDR3 is TGTGCCAGCAGCATAGGGCCACGGGATAGCAATCAGCCCCAGCATTTT. It yields the protein CASSIGPRDSNQPQHF.

This clonotype was observed at least ten times. V is TRBV28 and J is TRBJ2-6; D is possibly TRBD1 (6 bases). The CDR3 sequence is 15 residues long. Germline V gene data show CDR1 as MDHEN and CDR2 as SYDVKM. The V end was cut by 3 bases, the J end by 0 bases, with 6 bases between. CDR3 loop: CASSLDSSGANVLTF. CDR3 DNA: TGTGCCAGCAGTTTGGACAGCTCTGGGGCCAACGTCCTGACTTTC. The full variable domain, in which reference TRBV28 and TRBJ2-6 provide the parts outside the CDR3, is DVKVTQSSRYLVKRTGEKVFLECVQDMDHENMFWYRQDPGLGLRLIYFSYDVKMKEKGDIPEGYSVSREKKERFSLILESASTNQTSMYLCASSLDSSGANVLTFGAGSRLTVL.

By its share, this clonotype is medium-sized (0.01 to 0.1%). This chain uses TRBV7-9 with TRBJ1-5; 8 bases agree with TRBD1. Trimming took 2 bases from V and 6 from J; bases not matched to a gene: 6. This CDR3 comprises 15 residues. Germline CDR1 reads SEHNR; CDR2 reads FQNEAQ (reference sequence). CDR3 residues: CASSLSGQGLQPQHF. Written as DNA, the CDR3 is TGTGCCAGCAGCTTAAGTGGACAGGGACTTCAGCCCCAGCATTTT.

This clonotype is medium-sized by share. CDR3 amino acids: CASSEAGQGTDTQYF. CDR3 coding DNA: TGTGCCAGCAGTGAAGCGGGACAGGGCACAGATACGCAGTATTTT. This chain uses TRBV6-1 with TRBJ2-3, with 8 bases aligning to TRBD1. With V trimmed by 0 bases and J by 1 base, 0 bases remained unmatched. The CDR3 sequence is 15 residues long. Germline V gene data show CDR1 as MNHNS and CDR2 as SASEGT.

Judged by abundance, this clonotype is medium-sized. V and J are TRBV27 and TRBJ2-4; weak D call: TRBD2 (7 bases). The CDR3 length is 15 residues. V lost 0 bases to trimming and J lost 6 bases, with 12 bases between them. CDR1 and CDR2 (germline): MNHEY, SMNVEV (reference sequence). In DNA, the CDR3 is TGTGCCAGCAGTTTATCAAGGGGGGGTCTAAACATTCAGTACTTC. Its protein is CASSLSRGGLNIQYF.

This clonotype is judged medium-sized. The junction departs from the called germline gene at one end, perhaps through a read error. The CDR3 DNA sequence: TGTGCTAGCAGCTTAGAGGGGGCGCGCAATGAGCAGTTCTTC. Translation gives CASSLEGARNEQFF. The chain uses TRBV7-7 and TRBJ2-1; 7 nucleotides line up with TRBD1. This CDR3 spans 14 amino acids. From germline, CDR1 is SSHAT and CDR2 FNYEAQ (reference sequence).